The source of this T cell receptor (beta chain) is a study of T cells expressing NK-cell markers. Study as a whole: It was sorted CD3+CD56+NKG2C+, CD3+CD56+NKG2C- and CD3+CD56-NKG2C+ T cells that supplied the TCR beta repertoires. HCMV seropositivity marked seven of the eight sequenced donors; one was seronegative. Overall study findings and caveats: Expanded NKG2C+ T cell clones had unclear HCMV specificity.

Details on this clonotype: Its antigen is unidentified.

The CDR3 runs 11 residues. From germline, CDR1 is SNHLY and CDR2 FYNNEI. Reanalyzing the 5' RACE reads, TCRdb keeps one entry per CDR3 protein, without DNA. The sample spans around 100,000 distinct CDR3 sequences; the ten largest clones claim 15% to 20%. V and J are TRBV2 and TRBJ1-1. This clonotype originated in a woman aged 18 to 75 in good health. Sequencing used blood T cells: a sorted CD56 or NKG2C T cell subset, CD4+ or CD8+ T cells, or bulk PBMC T cells (not recorded which). The CDR3 region is CASIFSTEAFF.